This is a list of T cell receptor beta chains from one sample in a study of blood T cell repertoires in COVID-19. Method: immunoSEQ multiplex PCR; TCRdb's copy keeps in-frame clones and lacks some. The table has over 130,000 clones, around 83% seen once. The sample taken for sequencing was peripheral blood. All receptors come from a man younger than 45 with COVID-19, enrolled during active disease. The CDR3 runs from the conserved cysteine through the conserved F or W. Fields, in order: J gene, clone size, D gene, V gene, CDR3 DNA, CDR3 protein. D genes are given only for firm matches. Clone size is shown for a subset of rows, as once, few, many or a class of expanded clone.

TRBJ1-1,.,.,TRBV10-3,TGTGCCACCCGCACAGCTAACACTGAAGCTTTCTTT,CATRTANTEAFF
TRBJ2-3,.,TRBD1,TRBV19,TGTGCCAGTAGTATACGGACAGGGGGGTCAGATACGCAGTATTTT,CASSIRTGGSDTQYF
TRBJ2-7,few,TRBD1,TRBV5-4,TGTGCCAGCAGCTTGAGCGCCAGGGGGCATGGCGAGCAGTACTTC,CASSLSARGHGEQYF
TRBJ1-1,.,.,TRBV2,TGTGCCAGCAAAAACTTCAACGGTATTTACCGGGGGGCTGGGGACACTGAAGCTTTCTTT,CASKNFNGIYRGAGDTEAFF
TRBJ2-3,.,TRBD2,TRBV19,TGTGCCAGTAGTACCGAATTGACTAGCATGATCACAGATACGCAGTATTTT,CASSTELTSMITDTQYF
TRBJ2-7,.,.,TRBV6-6,TGTGCCATCCCCAGGAGGGAGAAGGTGGCCTGCGAGCAGTACTTC,CAIPRREKVACEQYF
TRBJ2-3,.,.,TRBV5-1,TGCGCCAGCAGCTTGGACTCTTCAGATACGCAGTATTTT,CASSLDSSDTQYF
TRBJ1-4,.,.,TRBV28,TGTGCCAGCAGTTTTCGTGCAACTAATGAAAAACTGTTTTTT,CASSFRATNEKLFF
TRBJ2-2,.,.,TRBV27,TGTGCCAGCAGTTTATCTTCGCAGGGGACGCGAACCGGGGAGCTGTTTTTT,CASSLSSQGTRTGELFF
TRBJ1-1,.,TRBD1,TRBV2,TGTGCCAGCATACCGGGACAGGGGAACACTGAAGCTTTCTTT,CASIPGQGNTEAFF
TRBJ2-2,.,.,TRBV27,TGTGCCAGCAGCCTGCTGAGGGCGAACACCGGGGAGCTGTTTTTT,CASSLLRANTGELFF
TRBJ1-1,.,.,TRBV2,TGTGCCAGCAGTGTGGAGCTAGCCCCTTTCTTT,CASSVELAPFF
TRBJ2-1,.,TRBD2,TRBV7-9,TGTGCCAGCAGCGGCGGGACTAGCGGGTATTTCATGGAGCAGTTCTTC,CASSGGTSGYFMEQFF
TRBJ2-1,.,.,TRBV30,TGTGCCTGGAACCATCTAGGCGGTGAGCAGTTCTTC,CAWNHLGGEQFF
TRBJ2-7,.,TRBD1,TRBV14,TGTGCCAGCAGCCGTAGAGCGACAGGGGTTTTCTACGAGCAGTACTTC,CASSRRATGVFYEQYF
TRBJ1-1,.,TRBD1,TRBV25-1,TGTGCCAGCAGTGAATATTGGCAGGGGACAGGGACTGAAGCTTTCTTT,CASSEYWQGTGTEAFF
TRBJ1-3,few,.,TRBV6-5,TGTGCCAGCAGTTACTCCAGTTTCTCTGGAAACACCATATATTTT,CASSYSSFSGNTIYF
TRBJ2-1,.,TRBD2,TRBV28,TGTGCCAGCAGTTTACCATGGGGGGCTAGCGGGAACAATGAGCAGTTCTTC,CASSLPWGASGNNEQFF
TRBJ2-7,.,TRBD1,TRBV7-6,TGTGCCAGCAGCGACGGACAGGGACCATCCTACGAGCAGTACTTC,CASSDGQGPSYEQYF
TRBJ1-5,.,.,TRBV9,TGTGCCAGCAGCGTAGACGCGAAAAATCAGCCCCAGCATTTT,CASSVDAKNQPQHF